Below are 9 T cell receptor beta chains sequenced from a single sample in a study of early T cells in non-severe SARS-CoV-2 infection. One entry per CDR3 protein, called by TCRdb with MiXCR from the 5' RACE reads. This table has tens of thousands of distinct CDR3 sequences, less than 15% appearing once. The sample was whole blood, taken at baseline. Receptors were obtained from an adult who was a healthcare worker with PCR-confirmed SARS-CoV-2 infection or an uninfected control (not recorded which).

This clonotype was found many times. The genes are TRBV27 and TRBJ2-1; TRBD2 aligns across 15 bases. The CDR3 extends over 16 amino acids. CDR1 is MNHEY and CDR2 is SMNVEV in the germline V gene (reference sequence). The J segment lost 10 bases and the V segment lost 5 bases, leaving 9 bases of the junction unmatched. The CDR3 DNA is TGTGCCAGCAGTCTAGGACTAGCGGGGGGGCAAGGAGAGCAGTTCTTC. Amino acids: CASSLGLAGGQGEQFF.

This clonotype was observed many times. The rearrangement uses TRBV4-2 and TRBJ1-2, with D maybe TRBD1 (5 bases). The CDR3 loop spans 11 amino acids. Trimming removed 3 bases from V and 7 bases from J, with 6 bases in between. The germline V gene has CDR1 LGHNA and CDR2 YNFKEQ. The CDR3 loop is CASSHQGGYTF. The CDR3 DNA reads as TGTGCCAGCAGCCATCAGGGTGGCTACACCTTC.

This clonotype was seen a handful of times. The chain is built from TRBV27 and TRBJ2-2, with 10 bases aligning to TRBD1. V was pared by 6 bases and J by 4 bases, with 2 bases of the junction left unmatched. From germline, CDR1 is MNHEY and CDR2 SMNVEV (reference sequence). The CDR3 runs to 14 residues. This CDR3 is CASRGQGRTGELFF. CDR3 nucleotide sequence: TGTGCCAGCAGGGGACAGGGGCGCACCGGGGAGCTGTTTTTT.

In this sample, this clonotype turned up many times. The chain couples TRBV29-1 to TRBJ2-7, with a possible D match to TRBD2 (5 bases). Deletions cut 7 bases from V and 5 bases from J, with 18 bases between. Germline assignment: CDR1 SQVTM and CDR2 ANQGSEA. This CDR3 has 13 amino acids. CDR3 loop: CSAEITSGDEQYF. In nucleotides, the CDR3 is TGCAGCGCCGAAATAACTAGTGGTGACGAGCAGTACTTC.

At least ten counts were recorded for this clonotype. The V and J genes are TRBV27 and TRBJ2-7, with 12 bases lining up with TRBD2. V trimming: 5 bases; J trimming: 2 bases; junction bases outside the gene matches: 4. This CDR3 spans 15 amino acids. The germline gives CDR1 MNHEY, CDR2 SMNVEV (reference sequence). CDR3 sequence reads: CASSPGTSGPYEQYF. As DNA, the CDR3 is TGTGCCAGCAGTCCCGGGACTAGCGGGCCCTACGAGCAGTACTTC.

Ten or more counts support this clonotype. V usage is TRBV29-1 and J usage is TRBJ1-1; D may be TRBD1 (6 bases). The germline V and J ends were trimmed by 6 bases and 0 bases, with 11 bases remaining between them. From germline, CDR1 is SQVTM and CDR2 ANQGSEA. This CDR3 region has 13 residues. In nucleotides, the CDR3 is TGCAGCGTCGGGGGGCAGCTGAACACTGAAGCTTTCTTT. This gives the protein CSVGGQLNTEAFF.

This chain connects TRBV10-3 to TRBJ2-3; a possible D gene is TRBD2 (6 bases). This CDR3 is 13 amino acids long. Germline CDR1 is ENHRY and CDR2 is SYGVKD. Trimming left V 7 bases short and J 9 bases short, with 17 bases between. The CDR3 sequence: CAINAGTAGTQYF. CDR3 bases: TGTGCCATCAATGCGGGGACCGCAGGGACGCAGTATTTT.

Only a few counts were recorded for this clonotype. Written as DNA, the CDR3 is TGTGCCAGCAGCCCATTTGGGAGGGGACAGAGCACAGATACGCAGTATTTT. Protein sequence: CASSPFGRGQSTDTQYF. V gene TRBV11-2 combines with J gene TRBJ2-3; D could derive from TRBD1 or TRBD2 (7 bases each). Trimming shortened V by 5 bases and J by 0 bases, and 18 bases separated the two germline ends. This CDR3 is built from 17 residues. CDR1 and CDR2 from the germline V gene are SGHAT and FQNNGV. Full variable domain (outside the CDR3, taken from reference TRBV11-2 and TRBJ2-3): EAGVAQSPRYKIIEKRQSVAFWCNPISGHATLYWYQQILGQGPKLLIQFQNNGVVDDSQLPKDRFSAERLKGVDSTLKIQPAKLEDSAVYLCASSPFGRGQSTDTQYFGPGTRLTVL.

This clonotype appeared many times. The V call is TRBV4-1, the J call TRBJ2-7, with a weak D call TRBD1 (5 bases). The CDR3 consists of 13 residues. Germline lookup yields CDR1 MGHRA and CDR2 YSYEKL. Trimming shortened V by 4 bases and J by 4 bases, and 11 bases separated the two germline ends. The CDR3 is CASSRTTDYEQYF. DNA of the CDR3: TGCGCCAGCAGCCGGACGACAGATTACGAGCAGTACTTC.